Detailed here is one TCR beta chain. Looked up from germline, CDR1 is PRHDT and CDR2 is FYEKMQ (reference sequence). The CDR3 covers 14 residues. The V and J ends lost 1 base and 4 bases respectively, with 9 bases between them. The sample comes from a study of blood T cell repertoires in COVID-19. Background on the study: Material from acute and convalescent COVID-19 was sourced from the United States, Italy and Spain. T cells, B-cell-depleted T cells, or PBMCs provided the cDNA or gDNA that served as material.

In the source study's methods: By means of reference gene primer amplification, nucleated cell counts were estimated. TCRdb's copy holds only in-frame clones and misses some; the assay was immunoSEQ multiplex PCR. The DNA gave D and trimming, while V, J and clone size come from that table. The repertoire includes roughly 34,000 clones, about 90% of them detected once, and around 5% sits in the top ten. V usage is TRBV13 and J usage is TRBJ2-3; D remains ambiguous. The specimen sequenced was peripheral blood. The TCR sequence derives from an older woman with active COVID-19. As DNA, the CDR3 is TGTGCCAGCAGCTTAGTCCTAGTCTCAGATACGCAGTATTTT. Translated, it gives CASSLVLVSDTQYF.